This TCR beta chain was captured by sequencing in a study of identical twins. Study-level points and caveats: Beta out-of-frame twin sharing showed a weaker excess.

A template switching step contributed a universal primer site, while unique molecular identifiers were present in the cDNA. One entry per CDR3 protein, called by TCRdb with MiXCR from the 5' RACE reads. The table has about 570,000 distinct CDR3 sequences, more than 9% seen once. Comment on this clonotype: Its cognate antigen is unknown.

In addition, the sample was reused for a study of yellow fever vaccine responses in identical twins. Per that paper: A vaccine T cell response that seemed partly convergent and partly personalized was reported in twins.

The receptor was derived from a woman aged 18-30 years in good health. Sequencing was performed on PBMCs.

For the CDR3, the DNA is TGCGCCAGCAGCTTGACCACGGGGGAGCAGTACTTC. Translated: CASSLTTGEQYF. The rearrangement links TRBV5-1 to TRBJ2-7, with TRBD2 as a possible D gene (5 bases). The CDR3 is 12 amino acids. The V end lost 1 base, the J end lost 7 bases, and 9 bases lay between the germline ends. Germline V lookup: CDR1 SGHRS, CDR2 YFSETQ. The full variable domain, its missing parts supplied by reference TRBV5-1 and TRBJ2-7, is KAGVTQTPRYLIKTRGQQVTLSCSPISGHRSVSWYQQTPGQGLQFLFEYFSETQRNKGNFPGRFSGRQFSNSRSEMNVSTLELGDSALYLCASSLTTGEQYFGPGTRLTVT.